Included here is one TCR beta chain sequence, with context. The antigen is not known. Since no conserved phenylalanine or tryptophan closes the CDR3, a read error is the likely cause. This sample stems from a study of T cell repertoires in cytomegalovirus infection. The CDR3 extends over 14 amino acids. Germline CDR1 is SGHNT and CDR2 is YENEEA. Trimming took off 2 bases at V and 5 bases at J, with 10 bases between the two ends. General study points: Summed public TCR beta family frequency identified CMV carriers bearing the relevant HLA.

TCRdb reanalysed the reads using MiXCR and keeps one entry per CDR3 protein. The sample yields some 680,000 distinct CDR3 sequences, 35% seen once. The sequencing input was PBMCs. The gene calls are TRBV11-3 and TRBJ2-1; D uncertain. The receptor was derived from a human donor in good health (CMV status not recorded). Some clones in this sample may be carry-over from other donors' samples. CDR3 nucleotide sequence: TGTGCCAGCAGCTTATATCAGAATCACAATGAGCAGTTCTTA. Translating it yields CASSLYQNHNEQFL.